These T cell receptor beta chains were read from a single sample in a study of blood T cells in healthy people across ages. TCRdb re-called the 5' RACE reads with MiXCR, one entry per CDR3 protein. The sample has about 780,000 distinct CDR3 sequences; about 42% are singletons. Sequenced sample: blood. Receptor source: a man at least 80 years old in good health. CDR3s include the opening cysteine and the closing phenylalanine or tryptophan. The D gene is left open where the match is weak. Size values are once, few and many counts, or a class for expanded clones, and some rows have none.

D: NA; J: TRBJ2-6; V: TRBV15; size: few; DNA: TGTGCCACCAGCAGAGACCTAGCCTCTGGGGCCAACGTCCTGACTTTC; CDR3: CATSRDLASGANVLTF
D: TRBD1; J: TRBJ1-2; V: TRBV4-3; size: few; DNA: TGCGCCAGCAGCCAAGTTTTCGACAGGGCGACTAACTATGGCTACACCTTC; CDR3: CASSQVFDRATNYGYTF
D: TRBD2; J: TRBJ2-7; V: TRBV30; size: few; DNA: TGTGCCTGGAGCGGGACTAGCGGCCCCTACGAGCAGTACTTC; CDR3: CAWSGTSGPYEQYF
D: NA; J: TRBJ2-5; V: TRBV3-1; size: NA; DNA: TGTGCCAGCAGCCAATTAGGACAGTTCAACGGGCAGTACTTC; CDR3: CASSQLGQFNGQYF
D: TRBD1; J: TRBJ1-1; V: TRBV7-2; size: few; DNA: TGTGCCAGCAGCTCTAGGGGGCAGGACACTGAAGCTTTCTTT; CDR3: CASSSRGQDTEAFF
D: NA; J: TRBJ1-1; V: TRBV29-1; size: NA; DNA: TGCAGCACCAACGCCAGGGCAGGCTGGAACACTGAAGCTTTCTTT; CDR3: CSTNARAGWNTEAFF
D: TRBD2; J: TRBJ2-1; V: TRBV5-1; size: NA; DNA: TGCGCCAGCAGCCTCGACCTAGCGGGATTGAGTGAGCAGTTCTTC; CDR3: CASSLDLAGLSEQFF
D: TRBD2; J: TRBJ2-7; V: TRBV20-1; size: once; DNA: TGCAGTGCTAGAGATGGGCTAGCGGGAGCCCACTCCTACGAGCAGTACTTC; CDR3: CSARDGLAGAHSYEQYF
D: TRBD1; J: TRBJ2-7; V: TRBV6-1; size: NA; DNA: TGTGCCAGCAGTGGGGCCGGGACAGGGTCCTACAATGAGCAGTACTTC; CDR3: CASSGAGTGSYNEQYF
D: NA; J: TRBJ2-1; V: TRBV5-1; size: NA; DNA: TGCGCCAGCAGCCTGAAACAACAGGGTGAGCAGTTCTTC; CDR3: CASSLKQQGEQFF
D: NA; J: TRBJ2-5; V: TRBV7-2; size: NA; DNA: TGTGCCAGCAGCCCCGGATCCCCCGGAGGCCAAGAGACCCAGTACTTC; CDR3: CASSPGSPGGQETQYF
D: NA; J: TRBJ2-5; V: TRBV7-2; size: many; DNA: TGTGCCAGCAGCTTAGGATCCGTGCAAGAGACCCAGTACTTC; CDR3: CASSLGSVQETQYF
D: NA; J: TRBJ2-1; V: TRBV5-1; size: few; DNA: TGCGCCAGCAGCTCCGGACAGCACTCCTCCTACAATGAGCAGTTCTTC; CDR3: CASSSGQHSSYNEQFF
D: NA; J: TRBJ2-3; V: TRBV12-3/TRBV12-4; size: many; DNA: TGTGCCAGCAGTCCTCTCGGCGGGCTGAGCACAGATACGCAGTATTTT; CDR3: CASSPLGGLSTDTQYF
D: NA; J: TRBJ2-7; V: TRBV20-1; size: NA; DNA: TGCAGTGCTAGACAGCGGGTCCTTACATCCTACGAGCAGTACTTC; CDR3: CSARQRVLTSYEQYF
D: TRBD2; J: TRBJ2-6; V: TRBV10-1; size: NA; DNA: TGCGCCAGCAGTGAGTCGGGACTAGCGGGACCTGGGGCCAACGTCCTGACTTTC; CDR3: CASSESGLAGPGANVLTF